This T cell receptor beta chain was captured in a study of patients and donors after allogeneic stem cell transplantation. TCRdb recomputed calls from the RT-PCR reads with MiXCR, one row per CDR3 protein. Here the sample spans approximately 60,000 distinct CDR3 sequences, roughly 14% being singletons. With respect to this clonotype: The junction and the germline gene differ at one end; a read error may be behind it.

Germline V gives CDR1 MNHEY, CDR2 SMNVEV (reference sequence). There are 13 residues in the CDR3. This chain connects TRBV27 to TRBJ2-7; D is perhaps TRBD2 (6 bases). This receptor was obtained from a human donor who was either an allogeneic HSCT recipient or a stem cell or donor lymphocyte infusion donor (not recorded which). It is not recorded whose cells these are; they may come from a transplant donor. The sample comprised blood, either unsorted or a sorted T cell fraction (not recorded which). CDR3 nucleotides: TGTGCCAGCGGTTTCGGGGGAATCTACGAGCAGTACTTC. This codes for CASGFGGIYEQYF.